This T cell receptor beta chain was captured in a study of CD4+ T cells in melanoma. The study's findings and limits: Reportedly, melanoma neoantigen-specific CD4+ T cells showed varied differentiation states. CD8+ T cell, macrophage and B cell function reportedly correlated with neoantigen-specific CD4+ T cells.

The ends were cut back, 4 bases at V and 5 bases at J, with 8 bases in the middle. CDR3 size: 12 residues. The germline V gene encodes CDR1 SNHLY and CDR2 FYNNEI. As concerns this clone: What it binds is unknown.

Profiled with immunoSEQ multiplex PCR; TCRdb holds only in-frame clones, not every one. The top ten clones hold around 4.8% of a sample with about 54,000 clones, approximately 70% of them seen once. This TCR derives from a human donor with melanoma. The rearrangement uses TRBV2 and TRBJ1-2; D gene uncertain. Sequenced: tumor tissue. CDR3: CASSVIVYGYTF. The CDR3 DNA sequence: TGTGCCAGCAGTGTCATCGTTTATGGCTACACCTTC. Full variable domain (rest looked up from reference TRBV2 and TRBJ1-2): EPEVTQTPSHQVTQMGQEVILRCVPISNHLYFYWYRQILGQKVEFLVSFYNNEISEKSEIFDDQFSVERPDGSNFTLKIRSTKLEDSAMYFCASSVIVYGYTFGSGTRLTVV.